This T cell receptor (beta chain) stems from a study of cytomegalovirus exposure and HLA in healthy donors. General study findings and limits: TCR beta V- and J-gene trimming, according to a later analysis, was linked to a missense DCLRE1C variant. In vitro assays verified that a few CMV-associated chains recognized CMV antigens specifically. Fewer N-insertions than the roughly 700-donor mean were reportedly shown by an Asian-associated ancestry cluster in a later analysis.

Details on this clone: Its antigen is not known.

This CDR3 spans 13 amino acids. Both 60 Vbeta primers and 13 Jbeta primers went into the PCR. Clones were read by immunoSEQ multiplex PCR, and TCRdb kept only the in-frame ones, dropping some. The repertoire holds approximately 100,000 clones, over 70% seen once, with 10% in the top ten. The TCR comes from a man aged 50 to 59 in good health and CMV-seronegative. The chain employs TRBV21-1 and TRBJ1-1; TRBD1, the table's D call, lacks a check against the DNA. TRBV21-1 is a pseudogene segment. Sequenced: PBMCs. The CDR3 loop is CASRRQGGTEAFF. CDR3 bases: TGTGCCAGCCGAAGACAGGGAGGCACTGAAGCTTTCTTT.